These 25 T cell receptor beta chains originate from one sample sequenced in a study of blood T cell repertoires in COVID-19. Here immunoSEQ multiplex PCR was the method, and the copy in TCRdb shows in-frame clones only, minus some. The top ten clones hold 2.1% of a sample with some 240,000 clones, around 90% of them seen once. Material for sequencing was peripheral blood. The receptors here all came from a woman aged 55 to 70 with COVID-19, enrolled during active disease.

The table lists this clone with a count of one. The chain combines TRBV4-3 with TRBJ1-2; 8 bases line up with TRBD1. CDR1 and CDR2 (germline): LGHNA, YSLEER. With 3 bases clipped from V and 2 bases from J, the junction kept 2 bases outside the gene matches. The CDR3 totals 14 residues. CDR3 protein: CASSHRGLNYGYTF. The CDR3 DNA reads as TGCGCCAGCAGCCACAGGGGGCTCAACTATGGCTACACCTTC.

The chain uses TRBV19 and TRBJ1-5, with 7 bases fitting TRBD1. The germline gives CDR1 LNHDA, CDR2 SQIVND (reference sequence). J lost 3 bases, V lost 4 bases, and 6 bases had no gene match. This CDR3 is built from 15 residues. CDR3 in amino acids: CASSRSGGPNQPQHF. The CDR3 nucleotides are TGTGCCAGTAGTAGGTCAGGGGGTCCCAATCAGCCCCAGCATTTT.

This clone has a single count. The CDR3 nucleotides are TGTGCCAGCAGCTCCTCGACTGTGAACACTGAAGCTTTCTTT. Protein sequence: CASSSSTVNTEAFF. The chain joins TRBV11-1 to TRBJ1-1, with D unresolved. Germline CDR1 is SGHAT and CDR2 is FQDESV (reference sequence). This CDR3 region has 14 residues. V was trimmed by 4 bases and J by 0 bases, leaving 9 bases between them.

V and J are TRBV3-1 (or the pseudogene TRBV3-2) and TRBJ2-3, with TRBD2 identical over 9 bases. The CDR3 covers 17 residues. The germline CDR1 and CDR2 sequences are LGHDT and YNNKEL (reference sequence). After removal of 3 bases from V and 3 bases from J, the junction contained 10 bases not matched to a gene. CDR3 nucleotide sequence: TGTGCCAGCAGCCACCTCGTCCTAGCGGGGTATACAGATACGCAGTATTTT. It is translated as CASSHLVLAGYTDTQYF.

The chain employs TRBV7-3 and TRBJ1-3; 8 bases line up with TRBD1. The CDR3 is made up of 14 amino acids. V was clipped by 5 bases and J by 2 bases; unmatched bases: 2. Germline V CDR1 and CDR2: SGHTA, FQGTGA. The CDR3 DNA is TGTGCCAGCAGCGAGGACAGGGCTGGAAACACCATATATTTT. Translation: CASSEDRAGNTIYF.

In nucleotides, the CDR3 is TGTGCCAGCAGCTCCGCCGGGGGCTCTGGAAACACCATATATTTT. It encodes CASSSAGGSGNTIYF. This chain links TRBV7-8 with TRBJ1-3, with D maybe TRBD1 (5 bases). Looked up from germline, CDR1 is SGHVS and CDR2 is FQNEAQ. V was cut by 4 bases and J by 0 bases, with 10 bases left in between. The CDR3 is made up of 15 amino acids.

This clone was seen just once. This chain connects TRBV21-1 to TRBJ1-1; TRBD1 is taken as the D call from the table, unchecked against the DNA. TRBV21-1 is a known pseudogene. CDR3 length equals 15 residues. The CDR3 region is CASSKEGGLGTEAFF. DNA of the CDR3: TGTGCCAGCAGCAAAGAAGGGGGCCTAGGGACTGAAGCTTTCTTT.

V gene TRBV5-6 combines with J gene TRBJ2-1; D not resolved. CDR1 SGHDT and CDR2 YYEEEE come from the germline V gene. V gave up 6 bases and J gave up 0 bases, with 13 bases separating them. CDR3 length: 15 residues. The CDR3 sequence: CASTIRRSSYNEQFF. The CDR3 DNA sequence: TGTGCCAGCACCATACGTCGGAGCTCCTACAATGAGCAGTTCTTC. Full variable domain (missing parts from reference TRBV5-6 and TRBJ2-1): DAGVTQSPTHLIKTRGQQVTLRCSPKSGHDTVSWYQQALGQGPQFIFQYYEEEERQRGNFPDRFSGHQFPNYSSELNVNALLLGDSALYLCASTIRRSSYNEQFFGPGTRLTVL.

This chain joins TRBV10-3 and TRBJ1-2; TRBD1 might be the D (5 bases). The CDR3 length is 12 residues. The germline CDR1 and CDR2 sequences are ENHRY and SYGVKD. Trimming removed 9 bases from V and 7 bases from J, with 15 bases in between. The CDR3 region is CAILTARGGYTF. The CDR3 DNA reads TGTGCCATTCTGACAGCACGAGGTGGCTACACCTTC.

The chain uses TRBV7-2 and TRBJ1-1, with 9 bases fitting TRBD1. The CDR3 sequence is 15 residues long. The germline gives CDR1 SGHTA, CDR2 FQGNSA. V shed 4 bases and J 3 bases; nucleotides not matched to a gene: 6. The CDR3 sequence is CASSSTGGDDTEAFF. The CDR3 nucleotides are TGTGCCAGCAGCTCAACAGGGGGCGATGACACTGAAGCTTTCTTT.

The V gene is TRBV5-5, the J gene TRBJ2-7, with TRBD2 identical over 12 bases. V lost 1 base and J lost 3; bases outside the gene matches: 8. This CDR3 is 17 amino acids long. Germline V gives CDR1 SGHKS, CDR2 YYEKEE (reference sequence). The CDR3 protein is CASSLSLAGGPGYEQYF. CDR3 nucleotides: TGTGCCAGCAGCTTGAGTCTAGCGGGGGGGCCGGGCTACGAGCAGTACTTC.

The chain uses TRBV12-3 or TRBV12-4 and TRBJ1-2, with a possible D match to TRBD1 (6 bases). V dropped 4 bases and J dropped 4 bases, with 10 bases sitting between them. The CDR3 totals 13 residues. The CDR3 sequence: CASSYAGVYGYTF. The CDR3 region has the DNA TGTGCCAGCAGTTATGCAGGGGTCTATGGCTACACCTTC.

The chain couples TRBV7-9 to TRBJ1-1; 8 positions agree with TRBD1. The CDR3 is 16 residues long. Looked up from germline, CDR1 is SEHNR and CDR2 is FQNEAQ (reference sequence). V gave up 3 bases and J gave up 1 base; unmatched junction bases: 7. In DNA form, the CDR3 reads TGTGCCAGCAGCTTCCCCCAGGGGGCCTCGAACACTGAAGCTTTCTTT. Its translation is CASSFPQGASNTEAFF.

The chain joins TRBV7-9 to TRBJ1-1; 8 nucleotides align to TRBD1. V gave up 5 bases and J gave up 5 bases; unmatched junction bases: 10. The CDR3 covers 15 residues. The germline CDR1 and CDR2 sequences are SEHNR and FQNEAQ (reference sequence). The chain's CDR3 is CASSPGTGRITEAFF. The DNA for the CDR3 is TGTGCCAGCAGCCCTGGGACAGGCAGGATTACTGAAGCTTTCTTT. Filled out from reference TRBV7-9 and TRBJ1-1, the complete variable domain reads DTGVSQNPRHKITKRGQNVTFRCDPISEHNRLYWYRQTLGQGPEFLTYFQNEAQLEKSRLLSDRFSAERPKGSFSTLEIQRTEQGDSAMYLCASSPGTGRITEAFFGQGTRLTVV.

This chain joins TRBV3-1 (or the pseudogene TRBV3-2) and TRBJ1-4; TRBD1 matches 9 bases. CDR3 length: 15 amino acids. Per the germline V gene, CDR1 is LGHDT and CDR2 is YNNKEL (reference sequence). Germline trimming cut 5 bases from V and 5 bases from J; bases unmatched to any gene: 6. Written as DNA, the CDR3 is TGTGCCAGCAGCTCATCCGGGACAGGGAATGAAAAACTGTTTTTT. This gives the protein CASSSSGTGNEKLFF.

This chain links TRBV5-8 with TRBJ1-2; D not certain. From germline, CDR1 is SGHTS and CDR2 YDEGEE. Trimming pared 4 bases from V and 9 bases from J, leaving 13 bases between. CDR3 length: 12 residues. The CDR3: CASSVAARSYTF. The CDR3 DNA is TGTGCCAGCAGCGTCGCTGCCAGGAGCTACACCTTC.

This chain uses TRBV5-1 with TRBJ2-1; D perhaps matches TRBD2 (6 bases). Trimming pared 4 bases from V and 0 bases from J, leaving 26 bases between. Per germline, CDR1 SGHRS and CDR2 YFSETQ. The CDR3 contains 20 residues. The CDR3 here is CASSLPEEGATIRSYNEQFF. The CDR3 bases are TGCGCCAGCAGCCTCCCGGAGGAGGGCGCCACGATCCGCTCCTACAATGAGCAGTTCTTC.

CDR3 in amino acids: CASSLPIGEFAEQYF. The CDR3 DNA reads as TGTGCCAGCAGCCTACCAATAGGGGAATTTGCTGAGCAGTACTTC. The chain recombines TRBV5-4 with TRBJ2-7; D possibly corresponds to TRBD1 (5 bases). This CDR3 comprises 15 residues. Trimming pared 4 bases from V and 7 bases from J, leaving 21 bases between. The germline V gene encodes CDR1 SGHNT and CDR2 YYREEE (reference sequence).

CDR3 nucleotides: TGTGCCAGCAGCTTGTCCCCTGGACAGAATGAAAAACTGTTTTTT. Translated: CASSLSPGQNEKLFF. V is TRBV5-4 and J is TRBJ1-4; a possible D gene is TRBD1 (6 bases). The V end was cut by 1 base, the J end by 5 bases, with 12 bases between. Germline CDR1 is SGHNT and CDR2 is YYREEE (reference sequence). The CDR3 has 15 amino acids.

The chain recombines TRBV30 with TRBJ2-7, with TRBD2 identical over 7 bases. The germline V gene has CDR1 GTSNPN and CDR2 SVGIG (reference sequence). Trimming at V came to 2 bases and at J to 1 base, leaving 11 bases not matched to a gene. The CDR3 extends over 16 amino acids. In nucleotides, the CDR3 is TGTGCCTGGAGTCCTAGGGGAGGGAGTCTGTCCTACGAGCAGTACTTC. Its protein is CAWSPRGGSLSYEQYF.

J is TRBJ2-5 and V is TRBV29-1, with 9 nucleotides matching TRBD2. The V and J ends lost 4 bases and 4 bases, in that order; junction bases with no gene match: 10. Germline CDR1 is SQVTM and CDR2 is ANQGSEA. The CDR3 runs to 15 residues. The CDR3 DNA sequence: TGCAGCGTTGGAATAGCGGGGGCCTCGGGAGAGACCCAGTACTTC. This codes for CSVGIAGASGETQYF.

This clone has only a few counts. V is TRBV29-1 and J is TRBJ1-2, with TRBD1 as a possible D gene (5 bases). This CDR3 comprises 18 residues. V lost 5 bases to trimming and J lost 0 bases, with 25 bases between them. Germline V gives CDR1 SQVTM, CDR2 ANQGSEA. The DNA for the CDR3 is TGCAGCGTTTCTACCGGGGGGTCGGGGGTTGCTACTAACTATGGCTACACCTTC. Translation: CSVSTGGSGVATNYGYTF. The full variable domain, in which reference TRBV29-1 and TRBJ1-2 provide the parts outside the CDR3, is SAVISQKPSRDICQRGTSLTIQCQVDSQVTMMFWYRQQPGQSLTLIATANQGSEATYESGFVIDKFPISRPNLTFSTLTVSNMSPEDSSIYLCSVSTGGSGVATNYGYTFGSGTRLTVV.

This clone was found once. V is TRBV5-5 and J is TRBJ2-7, with no clear D. Germline values: CDR1 SGHKS, CDR2 YYEKEE (reference sequence). Between the trimmed V and J ends, which lost 2 bases and 0 bases, there was a span of 15 bases. The CDR3 extends over 16 amino acids. The CDR3 sequence: CASSFSAPSSSYEQYF. The DNA of the CDR3 is TGTGCCAGCAGCTTCAGTGCACCATCTAGCTCCTACGAGCAGTACTTC.

The rearrangement joins TRBV3-1 (or the pseudogene TRBV3-2) to TRBJ2-1, with 10 bases identical to TRBD2. Germline trimming cut 1 base from V and 2 bases from J; bases unmatched to any gene: 5. This CDR3 comprises 17 residues. Germline lookup yields CDR1 LGHDT and CDR2 YNNKEL (reference sequence). The CDR3 sequence is CASSQGPSGGAYNEQFF. CDR3 bases: TGTGCCAGCAGCCAAGGTCCCAGCGGGGGGGCCTACAATGAGCAGTTCTTC.

This sequence joins TRBV10-3 and TRBJ2-1, with 9 positions matching TRBD2. CDR3 length: 13 residues. The germline V gene has CDR1 ENHRY and CDR2 SYGVKD. The V gene end was trimmed by 9 bases and the J gene end by 8 bases; junction bases not matched to a gene: 8. The CDR3 loop reads CAIGASGADEQFF. The CDR3 DNA reads TGTGCCATAGGGGCTAGCGGGGCGGATGAGCAGTTCTTC.